This T cell receptor (beta chain) was captured in a study of T cell repertoires and leukemia-associated antigens. Background on the study: Around 15 million effective reads came from all samples combined.

The CDR3 is 15 amino acids. V dropped 6 bases and J dropped 5 bases, with 17 bases sitting between them. Germline CDR1 and CDR2: LGHNA and YNFKEQ. Notes on this clonotype: Its specificity is not known.

TCRdb analysed the 5' RACE reads with MiXCR anew, one entry per CDR3 protein. This table holds roughly 13,000 distinct CDR3 sequences, roughly 38% found once. CD3+ T cells were rested overnight without fetal bovine serum. Whole-study findings and limits: Vbeta, Jbeta, VDJ rearrangement and unique CDR3 counts did not differ significantly across four groups. Expanded clones' antigen specificity and function were not directly tested.

This clonotype was sampled from a female donor in good health. The sequenced sample was CD3+ T cells sorted from blood and cultured. The chain carries TRBV4-2 and TRBJ2-1, with a tentative D call TRBD2 (6 bases). The CDR3 loop reads CASRLQLAHHNEQFF. Here the CDR3 DNA reads TGTGCCAGCAGACTACAGCTAGCGCACCACAATGAGCAGTTCTTC.